Below are 29 T cell receptor beta chains sequenced from a single sample in a study of human T cells and chemical hapten exposure. Time point reported: patch test 3, about 24 weeks after DPC sensitization. Treatment in this sample: therapeutic diphenylcyclopropenone sensitization with weekly scalp DPC. TCRdb passed the RACE reads through MiXCR, listing each CDR3 protein once. Of some 89,000 distinct CDR3 sequences in the sample, less than 35% were seen once. Sequencing was performed on whole blood, taken in connection with sensitization to the hapten diphenylcyclopropenone (DPC). The receptor set was obtained from a man between 35 and 55 years old with alopecia areata. Some clones in this sample may be carry-over from other donors' samples.

This clonotype was seen a handful of times. V and J are TRBV12-3 or TRBV12-4 and TRBJ1-4; D ambiguous. Trimming left V 5 bases short and J 8 bases short, with 12 bases between. The CDR3 is made up of 13 amino acids. CDR3 amino acids: CASSLSPGEKLFF. The CDR3 DNA sequence: TGTGCCAGCAGTCTAAGTCCGGGGGAAAAACTGTTTTTT.

This rearrangement joins TRBV6-5 to TRBJ2-6; D might be TRBD2 (5 bases). In germline, CDR1 is MNHEY, CDR2 SVGAGI. The length of the CDR3 is 17 residues. V was shortened by 7 bases and J by 0 bases, with 16 bases between the two germline ends. The CDR3 loop reads CASTLRAGLSGANVLTF. CDR3 nucleotide sequence: TGTGCCAGCACCTTACGGGCAGGACTCTCTGGGGCCAACGTCCTGACTTTC.

The chain has TRBV7-6 and TRBJ2-3, with a tentative D call TRBD2 (6 bases). The V end was cut by 1 base, the J end by 4 bases, with 12 bases between. The CDR3 extends over 15 amino acids. CDR1 is SGHVS and CDR2 is FNYEAQ in the germline V gene. The CDR3: CASSLVGTDPDTQYF. The CDR3 DNA reads as TGTGCCAGCAGCTTAGTGGGGACTGACCCAGATACGCAGTATTTT.

This chain joins TRBV3-1 and TRBJ1-1; no clear D gene. V was cut by 4 bases and J by 0 bases, with 6 bases left in between. The CDR3 is 13 amino acids. Per the germline V gene, CDR1 is LGHDT and CDR2 is YNNKEL (reference sequence). For the CDR3, the DNA is TGTGCCAGCAGCCCTGGAGTGAACACTGAAGCTTTCTTT. Its protein product is CASSPGVNTEAFF.

This clonotype has a handful of counts. The J gene is TRBJ2-1, the V gene TRBV9, with 11 bases that match TRBD2. Trimming took 0 bases from V and 5 from J; bases not matched to a gene: 1. The germline V gene encodes CDR1 SGDLS and CDR2 YYNGEE. The CDR3 length is 15 residues. DNA for the CDR3: TGTGCCAGCAGCGTAGGACTAGCGGGGAACAATGAGCAGTTCTTC. It codes for CASSVGLAGNNEQFF.

This clonotype came up a few times. The rearrangement uses TRBV5-1 and TRBJ2-5, with 9 nucleotides matching TRBD1. The ends lost 5 bases at V and 4 bases at J; junction bases unmatched: 6. The germline V gene encodes CDR1 SGHRS and CDR2 YFSETQ. The CDR3 loop spans 14 amino acids. The CDR3 nucleotides read TGCGCCAGCAGAGGCGGGACAGGGCCAGAGACCCAGTACTTC. It specifies CASRGGTGPETQYF.

For the CDR3, the DNA is TGCAGTGCTAGAGATCACGGACAGGGGAGCCGCCAGCCCCAGCATTTT. Amino acid sequence: CSARDHGQGSRQPQHF. The J gene is TRBJ1-5, the V gene TRBV20-1, with 9 bases that match TRBD1. The CDR3 extends over 16 amino acids. V lost 0 bases, J lost 7 bases, and 10 bases stayed unmatched. Germline V gene data show CDR1 as DFQATT and CDR2 as SNEGSKA (reference sequence).

This clonotype has more than one count but fewer than ten. The chain recombines TRBV28 with TRBJ2-3; 9 nucleotides line up with TRBD2. J gave up 7 bases and V 5 bases, and 10 bases lay outside the gene matches. Germline V gives CDR1 MDHEN, CDR2 SYDVKM. The CDR3 runs 15 residues. CDR3 loop: CASSQAGGSTHTQYF. The CDR3 DNA reads as TGTGCCAGCAGTCAAGCGGGAGGCTCCACGCATACGCAGTATTTT.

There are a few counts of this clonotype. The V gene is TRBV27, the J gene TRBJ2-3, with TRBD2 matching over 11 bases. CDR3 length: 16 amino acids. Trimming removed 4 bases from V and 6 bases from J; junction bases left unmatched: 9. CDR1 is MNHEY and CDR2 is SMNVEV in the germline V gene (reference sequence). CDR3 DNA: TGTGCCAGCAGTTACACTAGCGGGAGACCCTGGGATACGCAGTATTTT. Protein product: CASSYTSGRPWDTQYF.

The chain recombines TRBV3-1 with TRBJ2-7, with 8 positions matching TRBD2. Losses at the gene ends were 2 bases for V and 2 bases for J; bases not matched to a gene: 8. This CDR3 spans 16 amino acids. Germline V gene data show CDR1 as LGHDT and CDR2 as YNNKEL (reference sequence). The CDR3, as DNA: TGTGCCAGCAGCCAATCGACTAGCGTGAGGGCCTACGAGCAGTACTTC. Translation gives CASSQSTSVRAYEQYF.

This clonotype was counted between two and nine times. The chain recombines TRBV18 with TRBJ2-4, with 9 bases aligning to TRBD1. CDR3 length: 13 amino acids. Germline assignment: CDR1 KGHSH and CDR2 LQKENI. Trimming took 4 bases from V and 11 from J; bases not matched to a gene: 6. DNA for the CDR3: TGTGCCAGCTCACGGGACAGGGCCATTTTTCAGTACTTC. Translation gives CASSRDRAIFQYF.

The chain is built from TRBV5-3 and TRBJ2-1, with TRBD2 matching 9 bases. TRBV5-3 is sorted into the ORF group, with uncertain function. The CDR3 has 21 residues. V dropped 0 bases and J dropped 3; count of bases not matched to a gene: 19. The CDR3 DNA reads TGTGCCAGAAGCTTGGACGCCCATTTTGTGGTAGCGGGAGAGCACTACAATGAGCAGTTCTTC. It translates to CARSLDAHFVVAGEHYNEQFF.

A few counts support this clonotype. V usage is TRBV2 and J usage is TRBJ2-3, with D perhaps TRBD1 (5 bases). CDR1 is SNHLY, CDR2 FYNNEI, per germline. V lost 4 bases and J lost 0, with 11 bases in between. The CDR3 totals 15 residues. CDR3 loop: CASSGRWTSTDTQYF. CDR3 nucleotide sequence: TGTGCCAGCAGTGGACGGTGGACAAGCACAGATACGCAGTATTTT.

The table lists this clonotype with a few counts. V is TRBV20-1 and J is TRBJ2-3; 8 bases fit TRBD1. V lost 4 bases and J lost 1; bases outside the gene matches: 4. This CDR3 comprises 14 residues. Germline values: CDR1 DFQATT, CDR2 SNEGSKA (reference sequence). The CDR3 here is CSAITGGGTDTQYF. The CDR3 DNA follows: TGCAGTGCTATCACAGGGGGAGGCACAGATACGCAGTATTTT.

This clonotype was counted between two and nine times. V gene TRBV10-3 combines with J gene TRBJ2-3, with 8 bases lining up with TRBD2. In germline, CDR1 is ENHRY, CDR2 SYGVKD. The CDR3 loop spans 16 amino acids. V shed 8 bases, J shed 3 bases, and the junction held 13 bases outside the gene matches. The CDR3 coding sequence is TGTGCCATCGGGTGGAGGGCAGCGGGGGCTACAGATACGCAGTATTTT. It translates to CAIGWRAAGATDTQYF.

The chain links TRBV28 to TRBJ2-7; 10 nucleotides agree with TRBD2. Germline V gene lookup returns CDR1 MDHEN and CDR2 SYDVKM. Trimming at V came to 3 bases and at J to 4 bases, leaving 6 bases not matched to a gene. CDR3 length: 15 amino acids. CDR3 protein: CASSFPGLASYEQYF. The CDR3 coding sequence is TGTGCCAGCAGTTTCCCGGGACTAGCGTCTTACGAGCAGTACTTC.

The chain is built from TRBV28 and TRBJ1-5; no clear D. V gave up 3 bases and J gave up 4 bases, with 7 bases separating them. CDR1 is MDHEN, CDR2 SYDVKM, per germline. CDR3 length: 13 residues. The CDR3 DNA reads as TGTGCCAGCAGTTTCAGGCCAAATCAGCCCCAGCATTTT. It specifies CASSFRPNQPQHF.

The chain is built from TRBV20-1 and TRBJ2-3; 10 positions match TRBD1. V shed 2 bases and J 3 bases; nucleotides not matched to a gene: 8. The CDR3 has 16 residues. Germline V gene lookup returns CDR1 DFQATT and CDR2 SNEGSKA (reference sequence). The CDR3 reads CSARSRDRGVTDTQYF. The CDR3 DNA sequence: TGCAGTGCTAGATCCCGGGACAGGGGAGTAACAGATACGCAGTATTTT.

The chain couples TRBV7-3 to TRBJ2-1; TRBD1 agrees at 10 bases. The germline V gene has CDR1 SGHTA and CDR2 FQGTGA. The V and J ends lost 1 base and 7 bases, in that order; junction bases with no gene match: 10. CDR3 length: 17 residues. The CDR3 is CASSLNLAGQGNNEQFF. DNA for the CDR3: TGTGCCAGCAGCTTAAACCTTGCGGGACAGGGGAATAATGAGCAGTTCTTC.

This clonotype was recorded a few times. The V and J genes are TRBV7-6 and TRBJ2-3; D is unclear. This CDR3 region has 13 residues. The V gene lost 2 bases and the J gene lost 4 bases, with 7 bases spanning the gap. The V gene's germline CDR1 is SGHVS and CDR2 FNYEAQ. Here the CDR3 reads CASSLFAADTQYF. As DNA, the CDR3 is TGTGCCAGCAGCTTATTCGCTGCAGATACGCAGTATTTT.

This clonotype was counted once. This chain joins TRBV5-8 and TRBJ1-5, with D possibly matching TRBD1 (6 bases). The ends were cut back, 3 bases at V and 2 bases at J, with 21 bases in the middle. In germline, CDR1 is SGHTS, CDR2 YDEGEE. CDR3 length: 18 residues. Here the CDR3 DNA reads TGTGCCAGCAGCTGGGGGCAGGTGGCCCAAGGTGGCAATCAGCCCCAGCATTTT. This translates into CASSWGQVAQGGNQPQHF.

This sequence joins TRBV6-1 and TRBJ2-1; 10 nucleotides agree with TRBD2. The CDR3 spans 15 residues. V lost 2 bases to trimming and J lost 8 bases; unmatched junction nucleotides: 6. Germline-derived CDR1 and CDR2 are MNHNS and SASEGT. The CDR3 bases are TGTGCCAGCAGTGAAAGCTTCAGCGGGAGGGATGAGCAGTTCTTC. Translating gives CASSESFSGRDEQFF.

This chain joins TRBV11-2 and TRBJ2-7, with D possibly matching TRBD1 (5 bases). Germline V CDR1 and CDR2: SGHAT, FQNNGV. This CDR3 region has 15 residues. V lost 1 base and J lost 2, with 12 bases in between. The DNA for the CDR3 is TGTGCCAGCAGCTTAGGTGACAGACTCACCTACGAGCAGTACTTC. This codes for CASSLGDRLTYEQYF.

This clonotype has more than one count but fewer than ten. The gene calls are TRBV5-6 and TRBJ1-1; 11 bases are shared with TRBD1. The V segment lost 2 bases and the J segment 6 bases; nucleotides outside the gene matches: 3. Germline V gene sequence: CDR1 SGHDT, CDR2 YYEEEE. This CDR3 is 14 amino acids long. The CDR3 region is CASSFGQGASEAFF. The CDR3, as DNA: TGTGCCAGCAGCTTCGGACAGGGGGCTTCTGAAGCTTTCTTT.

The chain employs TRBV6-5 and TRBJ2-7, with 9 nucleotides matching TRBD1. The J segment lost 4 bases and the V segment lost 8 bases, leaving 12 bases of the junction unmatched. CDR1 is MNHEY, CDR2 SVGAGI, per germline. The CDR3 consists of 15 residues. CDR3 sequence reads: CASGPQGAKRYEQYF. The DNA of the CDR3 is TGTGCCAGCGGCCCACAGGGGGCGAAAAGGTACGAGCAGTACTTC.

The chain employs TRBV11-2 and TRBJ2-1; D is possibly TRBD2 (6 bases). The CDR3 consists of 16 residues. Germline V gene sequence: CDR1 SGHAT, CDR2 FQNNGV. The V end was cut by 5 bases, the J end by 0 bases, with 14 bases between. The CDR3: CASSPLRGSSYNEQFF. The CDR3 bases are TGTGCCAGCAGCCCCCTACGGGGGAGCTCCTACAATGAGCAGTTCTTC.

This clonotype showed up just a few times. This rearrangement joins TRBV7-9 to TRBJ1-6, with D unresolved. The CDR3 spans 14 residues. The germline V gene encodes CDR1 SEHNR and CDR2 FQNEAQ (reference sequence). The V end lost 5 bases, the J end lost 7 bases, and 12 bases lay between the germline ends. This chain's CDR3 is CASSPRRENSPLHF. The CDR3 region has the DNA TGTGCCAGCAGCCCCAGACGGGAGAATTCACCCCTCCACTTT.

This clonotype has a handful of counts. The chain joins TRBV30 to TRBJ1-6, with TRBD1 matching over 8 bases. Germline V gene sequence: CDR1 GTSNPN, CDR2 SVGIG (reference sequence). V lost 5 bases and J lost 7; bases outside the gene matches: 4. The CDR3 length is 13 residues. CDR3 sequence reads: CAWARQGNSPLHF. The CDR3 region has the DNA TGTGCCTGGGCCCGACAGGGGAATTCACCCCTCCACTTT.

This clonotype was detected ten times or more. The chain recombines TRBV7-2 with TRBJ2-1, with D tentatively TRBD1 (6 bases). Germline V gives CDR1 SGHTA, CDR2 FQGNSA. Trimming stripped 4 bases from V and 5 bases from J, with 15 bases between. There are 15 residues in the CDR3. The CDR3 here is CASSSPGQGHNEQFF. For the CDR3, the DNA is TGTGCCAGCAGCTCCCCGGGACAAGGCCACAATGAGCAGTTCTTC.